This TCR beta chain stems from a study of blood T cell repertoires in COVID-19. In the study overall: Acute and convalescent COVID-19 samples came from the United States, Italy and Spain. Sample material is recorded as cDNA or gDNA derived from T cells, B-cell-depleted T cells, or PBMCs.

Source study methods: Reference gene primers were amplified, and this amplification served to estimate nucleated cell counts. The repertoire was sequenced with immunoSEQ multiplex PCR; TCRdb's copy has only in-frame clones and lacks some. The DNA gave D and trimming, while V, J and clone size come from that table. The data show tens of thousands of clones, around 87% seen once. The V end was cut by 0 bases, the J end by 4 bases, with 13 bases between. There are 15 residues in the CDR3. The germline V gene encodes CDR1 SGHRS and CDR2 YFSETQ. This clonotype was sampled from a man aged 80 or over with acute or convalescent COVID-19. The chain uses TRBV5-1 and TRBJ1-2; no reliable D call. Sequenced input: peripheral blood. The CDR3 nucleotides read TGCGCCAGCAGCTTGGAGGAGGGCTCGATCTATGGCTACACCTTC. Translated: CASSLEEGSIYGYTF.